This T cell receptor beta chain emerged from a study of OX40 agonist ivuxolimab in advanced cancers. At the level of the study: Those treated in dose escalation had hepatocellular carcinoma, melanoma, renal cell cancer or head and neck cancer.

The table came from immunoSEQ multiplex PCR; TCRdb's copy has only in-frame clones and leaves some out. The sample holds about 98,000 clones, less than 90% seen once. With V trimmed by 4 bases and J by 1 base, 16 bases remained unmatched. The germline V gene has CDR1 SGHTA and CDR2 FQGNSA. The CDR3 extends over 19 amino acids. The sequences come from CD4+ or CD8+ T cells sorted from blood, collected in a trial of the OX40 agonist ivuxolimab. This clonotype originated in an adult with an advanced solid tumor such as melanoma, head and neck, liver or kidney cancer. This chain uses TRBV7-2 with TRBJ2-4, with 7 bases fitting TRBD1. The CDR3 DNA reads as TGTGCCAGCAGCTCCTCAACGTGGACAGGCGAGGGGGCCAAAAACATTCAGTACTTC. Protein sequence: CASSSSTWTGEGAKNIQYF. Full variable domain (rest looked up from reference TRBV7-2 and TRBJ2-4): GAGVSQSPSNKVTEKGKDVELRCDPISGHTALYWYRQSLGQGLEFLIYFQGNSAPDKSGLPSDRFSAERTGGSVSTLTIQRTQQEDSAVYLCASSSSTWTGEGAKNIQYFGAGTRLSVL.